The 28 T cell receptor beta chains below were found in one sample sequenced in a study of early T cells in non-severe SARS-CoV-2 infection. TCRdb passed the 5' RACE reads through MiXCR, listing each CDR3 protein once. Among about 77,000 distinct CDR3 sequences, more than 7.5% were seen once, and the ten largest hold about 4.8%. The sequencing sample was made of whole blood. The receptor source for this set is an adult who was a healthcare worker with PCR-confirmed SARS-CoV-2 infection or an uninfected control (not recorded which).

This clonotype has a count of ten or more. The V gene is TRBV7-8, the J gene TRBJ2-1; 7 nucleotides match TRBD2. The length of the CDR3 is 14 residues. Germline V CDR1 and CDR2: SGHVS, FQNEAQ. Trimming at V came to 5 bases and at J to 2 bases, leaving 3 bases not matched to a gene. CDR3 loop: CASSPLAPYNEQFF. The CDR3 DNA sequence: TGTGCCAGCAGCCCACTAGCGCCCTACAATGAGCAGTTCTTC.

Concerning this clonotype itself: Possible read error: a much larger clone is one base away. V is TRBV27 and J is TRBJ2-6, with no clear D. Germline CDR1 and CDR2: MNHEY and SMNVEV (reference sequence). This CDR3 is built from 13 residues. Trimming removed 1 base from V and 3 bases from J, with 1 base in between. The CDR3: CASSLFGANVLTF. The DNA for the CDR3 is TGTGCCAGCAGTTTATTTGGGGCCAACGTCCTGACTTTC.

The table lists this clonotype with many counts. The chain combines TRBV28 with TRBJ2-1; D ambiguous. V was clipped by 1 base and J by 14 bases, with 3 bases between them. Germline V lookup: CDR1 MDHEN, CDR2 SYDVKM. This CDR3 comprises 9 residues. For the CDR3, the DNA is TGTGCCAGCAGTTTATCTAAGTTCTTC. This gives the protein CASSLSKFF.

This clonotype was recorded at least ten times. The junction departs from germline at one end; a sequencing error may be responsible. The chain has TRBV7-9 and TRBJ2-6; TRBD1 matches at 8 bases. The CDR3 is 20 amino acids. Per germline, CDR1 SEHNR and CDR2 FQNEAQ (reference sequence). DNA of the CDR3: TGTGCCAGCAGTGGTAAACCCAGGCAGGGGGCTTCTTCTGGGGCCAACGTCCTGACCTTC. It translates to CASSGKPRQGASSGANVLTF.

Many counts were recorded for this clonotype. The chain recombines TRBV7-2 with TRBJ2-2, with D hard to call. From germline, CDR1 is SGHTA and CDR2 FQGNSA. The CDR3 length is 14 residues. V lost 1 base to trimming and J lost 8 bases, with 11 bases between them. The chain's CDR3 is CASSLVKARGELFF. CDR3 sequence (DNA): TGTGCCAGCAGCTTAGTTAAGGCTCGTGGGGAGCTGTTTTTT.

The chain employs TRBV5-1 and TRBJ2-3; D is possibly TRBD2 (6 bases). The CDR3 totals 16 residues. Looked up from germline, CDR1 is SGHRS and CDR2 is YFSETQ. The germline V and J ends were trimmed by 1 base and 0 bases, with 12 bases remaining between them. The CDR3 DNA reads as TGCGCCAGCAGCTTGCCCGGGACTGCTAGCACAGATACGCAGTATTTT. Amino acids: CASSLPGTASTDTQYF.

This chain uses TRBV20-1 with TRBJ2-7; D gene ambiguous. Germline CDR1 DFQATT, CDR2 SNEGSKA (reference sequence). The CDR3 loop spans 13 amino acids. Trimming took 3 bases from V and 3 from J, leaving 12 bases between them. Here the CDR3 reads CSASPPTGYEQYF. Here the CDR3 DNA reads TGCAGTGCTAGCCCCCCGACCGGCTACGAGCAGTACTTC.

This chain links TRBV20-1 with TRBJ1-1, with D possibly TRBD1 on 6 matching bases. CDR3 length: 13 amino acids. CDR1 DFQATT and CDR2 SNEGSKA come from the germline V gene (reference sequence). V dropped 2 bases and J dropped 3 bases, with 10 bases sitting between them. CDR3 protein: CSARLNRDTEAFF. The DNA for the CDR3 is TGCAGTGCTAGATTGAACAGGGACACTGAAGCTTTCTTT.

The chain joins TRBV18 to TRBJ2-2; TRBD2 aligns across 8 bases. V lost 1 base to trimming and J lost 5 bases; unmatched junction nucleotides: 6. The CDR3 totals 16 residues. Germline CDR1 is KGHSH and CDR2 is LQKENI. CDR3 in amino acids: CASSPLRSGRTGELFF. DNA of the CDR3: TGTGCCAGCTCACCACTTCGGAGCGGGAGAACCGGGGAGCTGTTTTTT.

At least ten counts were recorded for this clonotype. The chain's CDR3 is CASSYPGGPSYNEQFF. The CDR3 DNA reads as TGCGCCAGCAGTTATCCGGGAGGGCCTTCCTACAATGAGCAGTTCTTC. V usage is TRBV10-2 and J usage is TRBJ2-1, with 8 bases lining up with TRBD2. CDR3 length: 16 amino acids. Germline V gene lookup returns CDR1 WSHSY and CDR2 SAAADI. V was clipped by 5 bases and J by 1 base; unmatched bases: 7.

The chain carries TRBV29-1 and TRBJ2-3; 8 bases line up with TRBD2. The V gene's germline CDR1 is SQVTM and CDR2 ANQGSEA. There are 13 residues in the CDR3. V shed 5 bases, J shed 2 bases, and the junction held 3 bases outside the gene matches. The CDR3 DNA reads as TGCAGCGTTTTAGCGGGATACACAGATACGCAGTATTTT. This codes for CSVLAGYTDTQYF.

This clonotype was seen repeatedly, ten times or more. The chain is built from TRBV5-7 and TRBJ2-7; D perhaps matches TRBD2 (6 bases). TRBV5-7 falls under the ORF class, with uncertain function. CDR3 length: 17 amino acids. V dropped 4 bases and J dropped 3 bases, with 23 bases sitting between them. CDR3 protein: CASSIRPGLHSVYEQYF. CDR3 nucleotides: TGTGCCAGCAGCATACGACCGGGACTCCACTCAGTCTACGAGCAGTACTTC.

This CDR3 is CASSFRVGGSYEQYF. In DNA form, the CDR3 reads TGTGCCAGCAGTTTCAGGGTTGGGGGCTCCTACGAGCAGTACTTC. The J gene is TRBJ2-7, the V gene TRBV6-5, with D possibly called TRBD1 or TRBD2 (5 bases each). The germline V and J ends were trimmed by 4 bases and 0 bases, with 13 bases remaining between them. The length of the CDR3 is 15 residues. CDR1 and CDR2 from the germline V gene are MNHEY and SVGAGI.

At least ten counts were recorded for this clonotype. V usage is TRBV20-1 and J usage is TRBJ2-7, with D possibly matching TRBD1 (6 bases). The CDR3 length is 13 residues. Germline CDR1 DFQATT, CDR2 SNEGSKA (reference sequence). V was shortened by 0 bases and J by 7 bases, with 13 bases between the two germline ends. CDR3 protein: CSARDPTGNEQYF. CDR3 nucleotide sequence: TGCAGTGCTAGAGATCCCACAGGGAATGAGCAGTACTTC.

This clonotype has ten or more counts. The genes are TRBV20-1 and TRBJ2-1; D perhaps matches TRBD2 (5 bases). Germline-derived CDR1 and CDR2 are DFQATT and SNEGSKA (reference sequence). The V gene lost 3 bases and the J gene lost 4 bases, with 16 bases spanning the gap. The length of the CDR3 is 15 residues. The CDR3: CSASLVGVGYNEQFF. Here the CDR3 DNA reads TGCAGTGCTAGCTTGGTGGGAGTAGGATACAATGAGCAGTTCTTC.

This clonotype was detected ten times or more. DNA for the CDR3: TGTGCCAGCAGTACGACTTATGGGCCCTCCTACGAGCAGTACTTC. This codes for CASSTTYGPSYEQYF. This rearrangement joins TRBV27 to TRBJ2-7; D call uncertain. Germline-derived CDR1 and CDR2 are MNHEY and SMNVEV (reference sequence). Trimming removed 5 bases from V and 0 bases from J, with 14 bases in between. This CDR3 is 15 amino acids long.

In this sample, this clonotype turned up many times. The chain couples TRBV18 to TRBJ1-1, with 7 bases matching TRBD1. Trimming took 2 bases from V and 4 from J; bases not matched to a gene: 7. CDR3 length: 15 amino acids. Germline V gives CDR1 KGHSH, CDR2 LQKENI. The CDR3 sequence: CASSPDRVGSTEAFF. As DNA, the CDR3 is TGTGCCAGCTCACCAGACAGGGTGGGGAGCACTGAAGCTTTCTTT.

This clonotype was counted at least ten times. The J gene is TRBJ2-1, the V gene TRBV7-9; D is unresolved. The ends were cut back, 4 bases at V and 8 bases at J, with 15 bases in the middle. From germline, CDR1 is SEHNR and CDR2 FQNEAQ (reference sequence). The CDR3 contains 14 residues. This chain's CDR3 is CASSSGQGFYEQFF. The CDR3 DNA reads as TGTGCCAGCAGCTCCGGCCAAGGGTTTTATGAGCAGTTCTTC.

At least ten counts were recorded for this clonotype. V is TRBV5-4 and J is TRBJ2-1; 9 nucleotides line up with TRBD1. Losses at the gene ends were 4 bases for V and 4 bases for J; bases not matched to a gene: 6. The CDR3 is made up of 15 amino acids. Germline values: CDR1 SGHNT, CDR2 YYREEE (reference sequence). The CDR3 bases are TGTGCCAGCAGCCCCGGGACAGGGCCTTACAATGAGCAGTTCTTC. Encoded protein: CASSPGTGPYNEQFF. The full variable domain, in which reference TRBV5-4 and TRBJ2-1 provide the parts outside the CDR3, is ETGVTQSPTHLIKTRGQQVTLRCSSQSGHNTVSWYQQALGQGPQFIFQYYREEENGRGNFPPRFSGLQFPNYSSELNVNALELDDSALYLCASSPGTGPYNEQFFGPGTRLTVL.

This clonotype was counted at least ten times. The rearrangement links TRBV5-4 to TRBJ1-2, with 7 bases that match TRBD1. Germline-derived CDR1 and CDR2 are SGHNT and YYREEE (reference sequence). V was pared by 7 bases and J by 8 bases, with 8 bases of the junction left unmatched. This CDR3 spans 12 amino acids. The CDR3 loop reads CASGAGGRGYTF. CDR3 nucleotides: TGTGCCAGCGGGGCAGGGGGGCGCGGCTACACCTTC. The entire variable domain, with the rest obtained from reference TRBV5-4 and TRBJ1-2, is as follows: ETGVTQSPTHLIKTRGQQVTLRCSSQSGHNTVSWYQQALGQGPQFIFQYYREEENGRGNFPPRFSGLQFPNYSSELNVNALELDDSALYLCASGAGGRGYTFGSGTRLTVV.

The chain combines TRBV20-1 with TRBJ2-5; 11 bases align to TRBD2. The CDR3 loop spans 15 amino acids. With 4 bases clipped from V and 3 bases from J, the junction kept 7 bases outside the gene matches. The germline gives CDR1 DFQATT, CDR2 SNEGSKA (reference sequence). The CDR3 sequence: CSAKPGTSGKETQYF. The CDR3 DNA reads TGCAGTGCTAAACCCGGGACTAGCGGAAAAGAGACCCAGTACTTC.

This clonotype showed up many times. V usage is TRBV20-1 and J usage is TRBJ2-1; TRBD1 or TRBD2 may be the D gene (5 bases each). Trimming stripped 5 bases from V and 4 bases from J, with 12 bases between. The CDR3 totals 13 residues. Germline assignment: CDR1 DFQATT and CDR2 SNEGSKA (reference sequence). The CDR3: CSAYGWGYNEQFF. The DNA of the CDR3 is TGCAGTGCTTACGGATGGGGGTACAATGAGCAGTTCTTC.

This clonotype was seen at least ten times. This chain links TRBV7-2 with TRBJ1-6; no firm D call. Germline V lookup: CDR1 SGHTA, CDR2 FQGNSA. This CDR3 comprises 13 residues. V gave up 4 bases and J gave up 8 bases, with 9 bases separating them. CDR3 region: CASSSYGYSPLHF. The CDR3 nucleotides are TGTGCCAGCAGCTCCTACGGGTATTCACCCCTCCACTTT. The full variable domain, in which reference TRBV7-2 and TRBJ1-6 provide the parts outside the CDR3, is GAGVSQSPSNKVTEKGKDVELRCDPISGHTALYWYRQSLGQGLEFLIYFQGNSAPDKSGLPSDRFSAERTGGSVSTLTIQRTQQEDSAVYLCASSSYGYSPLHFGNGTRLTVT.

This chain uses TRBV3-1 with TRBJ2-3; D gene uncertain. The CDR3 consists of 12 residues. Germline V lookup: CDR1 LGHDT, CDR2 YNNKEL (reference sequence). The V end lost 1 base, the J end lost 4 bases, and 3 bases lay between the germline ends. The CDR3 here is CASSQGPDTQYF. The DNA of the CDR3 is TGTGCCAGCAGCCAAGGGCCAGATACGCAGTATTTT.

This clonotype was seen repeatedly, ten times or more. This chain connects TRBV7-9 to TRBJ2-1, with D perhaps matching TRBD2 (5 bases). The V gene lost 5 bases and the J gene lost 3 bases, with 17 bases spanning the gap. This CDR3 is 16 amino acids long. In germline, CDR1 is SEHNR, CDR2 FQNEAQ (reference sequence). The CDR3 region is CASSAYEGVFYNEQFF. For the CDR3, the DNA is TGTGCCAGCAGCGCGTATGAGGGAGTGTTCTACAATGAGCAGTTCTTC.

At least ten counts were recorded for this clonotype. The chain carries TRBV20-1 and TRBJ2-1, with TRBD2 identical over 8 bases. V trimming: 0 bases; J trimming: 6 bases; junction bases outside the gene matches: 7. The CDR3 is made up of 15 amino acids. The V gene's germline CDR1 is DFQATT and CDR2 SNEGSKA (reference sequence). The DNA of the CDR3 is TGCAGTGCTAGAGATACCGGGAGGGAAGTCAATGAGCAGTTCTTC. It yields the protein CSARDTGREVNEQFF.

The chain combines TRBV7-2 with TRBJ2-3; D is uncertain. Germline lookup yields CDR1 SGHTA and CDR2 FQGNSA. Between the trimmed V and J ends, which lost 2 bases and 3 bases, there was a span of 9 bases. This CDR3 contains 14 residues. The CDR3, as DNA: TGTGCCAGCAGCTTAACACGGTGGACAGATACGCAGTATTTT. Protein product: CASSLTRWTDTQYF.

The chain uses TRBV4-2 and TRBJ2-7; the D call may be TRBD1 or TRBD2 (5 bases each). CDR1 is LGHNA and CDR2 is YNFKEQ in the germline V gene. V lost 4 bases and J 3 bases, leaving 10 bases between the germline ends. The CDR3 has 13 amino acids. The CDR3: CASSPGTNYEQYF. The CDR3 DNA is TGTGCCAGCAGCCCTGGGACCAACTACGAGCAGTACTTC.